This record looks at one T cell receptor (beta chain) sequence and its context. Germline V gene data show CDR1 as KGHSH and CDR2 as LQKENI. Trimming cost V 2 bases and J 2 bases; bases outside gene matches: 7. This CDR3 comprises 16 residues. This entry comes from a study of cytomegalovirus exposure and HLA in healthy donors. Whole-study context: Within the Caucasian-associated ancestry cluster were roughly 79% of the 398 genotyped donors.

PCR used 60 Vbeta primers and 13 Jbeta primers. Original methodology: Among the unique TCR beta chains that a later analysis counted, about 85 million in all, roughly 11 million were shared. Here immunoSEQ multiplex PCR was the method, and the copy in TCRdb shows in-frame clones only, minus some. V, J and clone size are taken as reported in that table, and D and trimming were inferred from the DNA itself. The sample has 68,000 or so clones. This clonotype was sampled from a female donor in good health and CMV-seropositive. The sample comprised PBMCs. J is TRBJ2-5 and V is TRBV18, with 8 bases identical to TRBD2. The CDR3 sequence is CASSPGGGLRQETQYF. CDR3 nucleotide sequence: TGTGCCAGCTCACCAGGCGGGGGGCTTCGACAAGAGACCCAGTACTTC.